The clone carrying this TCR beta chain turned up a few times. Its antigen is unknown. Other DNA sequences of this sample code for an identical CDR3. These data originate in a study of T cell responses to AZD1222 COVID-19 vaccine. Whole-study findings and limits: Spike-specific TCR breadth and depth grew following two AZD1222 doses. The reported proportion of spike-specific TCRs targeting unmutated variant regions was nearly half.

The CDR3 is 16 residues long. Germline CDR1 reads SGDLS; CDR2 reads YYNGEE. V was trimmed by 2 bases and J by 0 bases, leaving 9 bases between them. Clones were sequenced by immunoSEQ multiplex PCR, and TCRdb holds only the in-frame ones, with some missing. The sample lists roughly 110,000 clones, roughly 87% occurring once. Doses given second, at about 4 or about 12 weeks, were pooled. The rearrangement links TRBV9 to TRBJ1-6; D gene ambiguous. This specimen was peripheral blood, taken 28 days after the second AZD1222 dose. The clonotype comes from an adult who received the AZD1222 COVID-19 vaccine. DNA for the CDR3: TGTGCCAGCAGCGTGGGCGTGAGCTCCTATAATTCACCCCTCCACTTT. Protein product: CASSVGVSSYNSPLHF.